This T cell receptor (beta chain) originates from a study of shared clonotypes between healthy human individuals. Naive CD4+ cells were CD45RA-selected; the remaining cells were memory. This clone was seen only once. Investigators spread the genomic DNA of each subset evenly over several immunoSEQ plates. Profiled with immunoSEQ multiplex PCR; TCRdb holds only in-frame clones, not every one. Of about 2 million clones listed, 90% to 95% are singletons. V lost 4 bases and J 2 bases, leaving 12 bases between the germline ends. Germline V gene data show CDR1 as SQVTM and CDR2 as ANQGSEA. CDR3 length: 13 amino acids.

The genes are TRBV29-1 and TRBJ2-7, with D tentatively TRBD1 (5 bases). The TCR comes from a man aged 18 to 30 in good health. The source material was naive CD4+ T cells sorted from blood. As for subset: CD45RA+ positively selected. CDR3 DNA: TGCAGCGTTGCAAGGACACAGACCTACGAGCAGTACTTC. It yields the protein CSVARTQTYEQYF.